The next 9 T cell receptor beta chains were all read from a single sample in a study of blood T cell repertoires in COVID-19. The repertoire was sequenced with immunoSEQ multiplex PCR; TCRdb's copy has only in-frame clones and lacks some. Found here are approximately 13,000 clones, 88% of them singletons; the top ten hold 29%. Material for sequencing was peripheral blood. The source of these receptors is a human donor in a cohort sampled during active COVID-19.

This chain uses TRBV10-3 with TRBJ2-5, with 9 bases fitting TRBD2. J lost 4 bases, V lost 0 bases, and 3 bases had no gene match. This CDR3 region has 15 residues. The germline gives CDR1 ENHRY, CDR2 SYGVKD. The CDR3 spells CAISESSSGVETQYF. The CDR3, as DNA: TGTGCCATCAGTGAGTCTTCTAGCGGGGTAGAGACCCAGTACTTC.

The chain is built from TRBV5-1 and TRBJ2-1, with D perhaps matching TRBD2 (6 bases). V shed 2 bases and J shed 2 bases, with 11 bases lying between them. The CDR3 has 15 residues. Per germline, CDR1 SGHRS and CDR2 YFSETQ. The CDR3 DNA follows: TGCGCCAGCAGCTTACGCGGGGCTACCTACAATGAGCAGTTCTTC. Amino acids: CASSLRGATYNEQFF.

The chain combines TRBV5-5 with TRBJ2-5; 7 bases align to TRBD1. This CDR3 is 14 amino acids long. J was trimmed by 3 bases and V by 4 bases; bases with no gene match: 6. Germline assignment: CDR1 SGHKS and CDR2 YYEKEE (reference sequence). CDR3 amino acids: CASSPGQWEETQYF. CDR3 bases: TGTGCCAGCAGCCCGGGACAGTGGGAAGAGACCCAGTACTTC.

CDR3 region: CASSTRDSNYGYTF. The CDR3 DNA reads as TGTGCCAGCAGTACCCGAGACAGTAACTATGGCTACACCTTC. The chain couples TRBV6-5 to TRBJ1-2, with a weak D call TRBD1 (5 bases). Between the trimmed V and J ends, which lost 5 bases and 1 base, there was a span of 11 bases. This CDR3 region has 14 residues. Per the germline V gene, CDR1 is MNHEY and CDR2 is SVGAGI.

The V call is TRBV5-4, the J call TRBJ2-3, with D unclear. Germline CDR1 and CDR2: SGHNT and YYREEE (reference sequence). V gave up 3 bases and J gave up 4 bases, with 15 bases separating them. The CDR3 contains 15 residues. The CDR3 here is CASSSFVQVPDTQYF. Here the CDR3 DNA reads TGTGCCAGCAGCTCCTTCGTGCAGGTTCCAGATACGCAGTATTTT.

The chain links TRBV19 to TRBJ1-1; D possibly corresponds to TRBD1 (5 bases). Germline V gene data show CDR1 as LNHDA and CDR2 as SQIVND (reference sequence). V lost 6 bases and J lost 3, with 14 bases in between. The CDR3 is made up of 14 amino acids. The CDR3 is CASRPPRGDTEAFF. The CDR3 DNA sequence: TGTGCCAGTAGACCCCCGCGGGGGGACACTGAAGCTTTCTTT.

This clone was detected only a few times. The J gene is TRBJ2-7, the V gene TRBV29-1; TRBD1 matches at 8 bases. The length of the CDR3 is 12 residues. Germline values: CDR1 SQVTM, CDR2 ANQGSEA. V lost 5 bases, J lost 3 bases, and 3 bases stayed unmatched. CDR3 sequence (DNA): TGCAGCGTTCGGACAGGGCGCTACGAGCAGTACTTC. Translating it yields CSVRTGRYEQYF.

The chain uses TRBV30 and TRBJ1-2, with D perhaps TRBD1 (5 bases). Trimming took off 1 base at V and 8 bases at J, with 8 bases between the two ends. The CDR3 totals 11 residues. Germline CDR1 is GTSNPN and CDR2 is SVGIG (reference sequence). The CDR3 is CAWSAGYGYTF. The DNA for the CDR3 is TGTGCCTGGAGTGCAGGGTACGGCTACACCTTC.

The rearrangement joins TRBV5-1 to TRBJ1-4; perhaps TRBD1 as D (6 bases). V was cut by 5 bases and J by 7 bases, with 18 bases left in between. The CDR3 covers 15 residues. Germline V gives CDR1 SGHRS, CDR2 YFSETQ. The CDR3 coding sequence is TGCGCCAGCAGTCCGGGGTCAGTAGGGGGTGAAAAACTGTTTTTT. This sequence encodes CASSPGSVGGEKLFF.